This T cell receptor (beta chain) was sequenced during a study of shared clonotypes between healthy human individuals. Study-wide results and caveats: Limitation of the genetic and exposure-history diversity represented came from the few donors.

Healthy HIV-negative adults without recent acute infections or vaccinations served as donors. Among the donors, all were Caucasian adults who lived in Nashville, Tennessee. CD4+ cells yielded CD45RA+ naive and CD45RA-negative memory subsets. Remarks on this clone: Its matching antigen is unknown.

The protocol was immunoSEQ multiplex PCR, while the TCRdb copy is restricted to in-frame clones and leaves out a portion. The table includes roughly 760,000 clones, around two thirds detected once. The trim removed 8 bases at V and 9 bases at J, leaving 14 bases unmatched. The CDR3 has 15 amino acids. Per germline, CDR1 MNHNY and CDR2 SVGAGI (reference sequence). The clonotype originates from a woman younger than 45 in good health. The chain uses TRBV6-6 and TRBJ1-3, with TRBD1 identical over 9 bases. Specimen: memory CD4+ T cells sorted from blood. Described subset: CD45RA-negative fraction. The CDR3 bases are TGTGCCAGCGGCACTGACGGGACAGGGCAGGTCACCATATATTTT. Its translation: CASGTDGTGQVTIYF.